This TCR beta chain was retrieved from a study of blood T cells in healthy people across ages. The use of a sample-barcoded 5' primer and a J-beta primer mix characterized a second PCR of about 7 to 12 cycles. Each CDR3 protein is one row after TCRdb ran MiXCR on the 5' RACE reads. The profile shows 850,000 to 1,100,000 distinct CDR3 sequences, roughly two fifths of them singletons. V lost 5 bases and J lost 11, with 15 bases in between. The germline V gene has CDR1 SQVTM and CDR2 ANQGSEA. This CDR3 has 11 residues. This clonotype has a handful of counts. Sequenced material: blood. The rearrangement links TRBV29-1 to TRBJ2-5; no firm D call. The receptor was isolated from a man aged 18-30 years in good health. Here the CDR3 reads CSVWDGDEQYF. The CDR3 region has the DNA TGCAGCGTTTGGGATGGGGATGAGCAGTACTTC.